Below, 2 T cell receptor beta chains from the same sample are listed, as sequenced in a study of T cell repertoires in cytomegalovirus infection. MiXCR, run by TCRdb on the reads, gives a single entry per CDR3 protein. The sample consists of approximately 110,000 distinct CDR3 sequences, around 10% of them appearing once. Which antigens these TCRs recognize remains unknown. Sequencing was done on a sample of PBMCs, sequenced either directly or after in vitro stimulation (not recorded which). These receptors all stem from a human donor in good health (CMV status not recorded). Some clones in this sample may be carry-over from other donors' samples.

This clonotype came up many times. The chain employs TRBV11-2 and TRBJ2-7; D not resolved. Trimming left V 0 bases short and J 0 bases short, with 9 bases between. Germline CDR1 reads SGHAT; CDR2 reads FQNNGV. This CDR3 has 15 residues. The DNA of the CDR3 is TGTGCCAGCAGCTTAGAATGGGGATTCTCCTACGAGCAGTACTTC. Translation: CASSLEWGFSYEQYF.

This clonotype was picked up many times. The chain joins TRBV4-3 to TRBJ2-1; tentatively, D is TRBD1 or TRBD2 (6 bases each). V was cut by 4 bases and J by 7 bases, with 20 bases left in between. The CDR3 is 16 residues long. The germline CDR1 and CDR2 sequences are LGHNA and YSLEER. CDR3 DNA: TGCGCCAGCAGCCTTAGCCTCGGGCAGGGGAGGAATGAGCAGTTCTTC. Residues: CASSLSLGQGRNEQFF.